This T cell receptor (beta chain) was identified in a study of radiation and T cells in renal cell carcinoma. Libraries were prepared by immunoSEQ multiplex PCR; TCRdb keeps only in-frame clonotypes and omits some of them. The table has about 40,000 clones, roughly 80% seen once. The time point: blood 4 weeks post-SBRT, at nephrectomy. Treatment denoted: 15 Gy SBRT to primary tumor, nephrectomy 4 weeks later. Nephrectomy followed 15 Gy stereotactic body radiation by 4 weeks. Germline V gene data show CDR1 as LGHNA and CDR2 as YNFKEQ. CDR3 length equals 16 residues. The trim removed 1 base at V and 5 bases at J, leaving 6 bases unmatched.

The clonotype was recovered from a woman in her seventies with renal cell carcinoma. Sequencing used blood, obtained from a patient whose treatment included radiotherapy and nephrectomy. V usage is TRBV4-2 and J usage is TRBJ2-1; 9 bases are shared with TRBD2. The CDR3 DNA reads TGTGCCAGCAGCCAAGTTGCGGGAGGGCACAACAATGAGCAGTTCTTC. It codes for CASSQVAGGHNNEQFF.